The rows below give T cell receptor beta chains drawn from one sample of a study of Graves' ophthalmopathy and Graves' hyperthyroidism. TCRdb itself ran the multiplex PCR reads through MiXCR, one entry per CDR3 protein. This sample carries about 210,000 distinct CDR3 sequences, just under 30% of them seen once, and the ten largest clones take about 8.2%. Specimen: peripheral blood. These receptors were taken from a man aged 45-65 years with Graves' ophthalmopathy. The CDR3 runs from the conserved cysteine through the conserved F or W. The D gene is left open where the match is weak. Clone size, where shown, is once, few, many, or a class for clones that have expanded.

16,TRBV2,NA,TRBJ2-4,many,TGTGCCAGCAGTGAGGGACTCTCACCCTCCAAAAACATTCAGTACTTC,CASSEGLSPSKNIQYF
14,TRBV2,NA,TRBJ2-5,many,TGTGCCAGCAGTGATCCGGGTGGCGGCGAGACCCAGTACTTC,CASSDPGGGETQYF
11,TRBV6-5,NA,TRBJ1-3,many,TGTGCCAGCAGGATATCAAACACCATATATTTT,CASRISNTIYF
13,TRBV24-1,NA,TRBJ2-7,many,TGTGCCACCAGTGACTCCACGCCTGGCGAGCAGTACTTC,CATSDSTPGEQYF
13,TRBV20-1,NA,TRBJ1-1,NA,TGCAGTGCTATTCGACAGTACCAACTTTATCCTTTCTTT,CSAIRQYQLYPFF
16,TRBV7-3,NA,TRBJ2-2,many,TGTGCCAGCACCGTATCGGCCGCATTGAACACCGGGGAGCTGTTTTTT,CASTVSAALNTGELFF
19,TRBV4-1,TRBD2,TRBJ2-7,many,TGCGCCAGCAGCCAATACCCCGCAGAGGGGAGGGCCTTGTCGTACGAGCAGTACTTC,CASSQYPAEGRALSYEQYF
14,TRBV15,NA,TRBJ1-6,NA,TGTGCCACCAGCAGAGATCTGGGGGACTCACCCCTCCACTTT,CATSRDLGDSPLHF
15,TRBV6-1,NA,TRBJ1-1,NA,TGTGCCAGCAGAAACACCGGGGGTCACTCCACTGAAGCTTTCTTT,CASRNTGGHSTEAFF
14,TRBV6-2/TRBV6-3,NA,TRBJ2-7,few,TGTGCCAGCAGTGGAGGAGGGGGTGGCGACGAGCAGTACTTC,CASSGGGGGDEQYF
16,TRBV11-2,TRBD1,TRBJ2-2,many,TGTGCCAGCAGCCGCTGGGACAGGAAGAACACCGGGGAGCTGTTTTTT,CASSRWDRKNTGELFF
13,TRBV6-1,TRBD2,TRBJ2-7,NA,TGTGCCAGCACGCGGGAGGGCCTCTACGAGCAGTACTTC,CASTREGLYEQYF
12,TRBV7-2,TRBD1,TRBJ2-5,many,TGTGCCAGCAGTGGGACAGCAGTGACCCAGTACTTC,CASSGTAVTQYF
19,TRBV4-2,NA,TRBJ2-7,many,TGTGCCAGCTTCCCGGTTGTGGACAGTTTTAAATGTTCACCCTACGAGCAGTACTTC,CASFPVVDSFKCSPYEQYF
16,TRBV12-3/TRBV12-4,TRBD1,TRBJ1-1,many,TGTGCCAGCAGTCTACGACAGGGACCGATCCCCCTGATGGCTTTCTTT,CASSLRQGPIPLMAFF
13,TRBV24-1,TRBD2,TRBJ2-7,NA,TGTGCCATTTCGGGGGGAGGGTCTAACGAGCAGTACTTC,CAISGGGSNEQYF
12,TRBV20-1,NA,TRBJ1-1,many,TGCAGTGCTACGACGGTGAACACTGAAGCTTTCTTT,CSATTVNTEAFF
14,TRBV3-1,NA,TRBJ2-7,many,TGTGCCAGCAGCCAAGATCACAGGCCATACGAGCAGTACTTC,CASSQDHRPYEQYF
15,TRBV7-9,TRBD1,TRBJ1-5,many,TGTGCCAGCAGCGCGTCGACAGGGATTGATCAGCCCCAGCATTTT,CASSASTGIDQPQHF
17,TRBV19,TRBD1,TRBJ1-5,few,TGTGCCAGTAGTAAAGGGGGCGCAGGTTTGGGCAATCAGCCCCAGCATTTT,CASSKGGAGLGNQPQHF
14,TRBV11-3,NA,TRBJ2-5,many,TGTGCCAGCAGCATAAGGACGGTACAAGAGACCCAGTACTTC,CASSIRTVQETQYF
14,TRBV9,TRBD1,TRBJ2-7,many,TGTGCCAGCAGCTCCCCCGGACAGGGAAGCGAGCAGTACTTC,CASSSPGQGSEQYF
15,TRBV24-1,NA,TRBJ1-5,many,TGTGCCACCAGTGACCCTGACCAAAGCAATCAGCCCCAGCATTTT,CATSDPDQSNQPQHF
15,TRBV10-3,NA,TRBJ1-1,many,TGTGCCATCAGGGGGACCGACCGTGGGAACACTGAAGCTTTCTTT,CAIRGTDRGNTEAFF
14,TRBV28,TRBD1,TRBJ2-7,many,TGTGCCAGCCTCAGACAGGGGGGTATCCACGAGCAGTACTTC,CASLRQGGIHEQYF
14,TRBV29-1,NA,TRBJ2-5,many,TGCAGCGTTGAAATTCCCGGGACGGAAGAGACCCAGTACTTC,CSVEIPGTEETQYF
13,TRBV20-1,NA,TRBJ1-2,many,TGCAGTGCCGGACAGATTTTGGCCTATGGCTACACCTTC,CSAGQILAYGYTF
14,TRBV12-3/TRBV12-4,NA,TRBJ1-1,many,TGTGCCAGCAGTCCACCGACAGGGAACACTGAAGCTTTCTTT,CASSPPTGNTEAFF
14,TRBV2,NA,TRBJ2-5,NA,TGTGCCAGCAGCAGGGACCCGGGCCAAGAGACCCAGTACTTC,CASSRDPGQETQYF
15,TRBV5-1,NA,TRBJ1-1,NA,TGCGCCAGCAGCTTGGTAGGAGCTGAAAACACTGAAGCTTTCTTT,CASSLVGAENTEAFF
15,TRBV2,TRBD1,TRBJ2-2,NA,TGTGCCAGCGGGAGACAGGGCTCCCACACCGGGGAGCTGTTTTTT,CASGRQGSHTGELFF
13,TRBV11-2,TRBD2,TRBJ2-7,many,TGTGCCAGCAGCCGAACGGCGGGGGGCGAGCAGTACTTC,CASSRTAGGEQYF
14,TRBV29-1,TRBD1,TRBJ1-5,many,TGCAGCGTTGAAGAAGGACAGGCCGGGGGGCCCCAGCATTTT,CSVEEGQAGGPQHF
14,TRBV7-2,NA,TRBJ2-5,many,TGTGCCAGCAGCTTAGATGCAGGGAAAGAGACCCAGTACTTC,CASSLDAGKETQYF
13,TRBV10-3,NA,TRBJ1-2,many,TGTGCCATCAGTGAGGCAGGGGCCAGTGGCTACACCTTC,CAISEAGASGYTF
13,TRBV28,NA,TRBJ2-4,many,TGTGCCAGCATCGGCCCCCAGGGCAGCGCCCCCCACTTC,CASIGPQGSAPHF
17,TRBV24-1,TRBD1,TRBJ2-2,many,TGTGCCACCAGTGACCCCACCGGGACAGGTTACACCGGGGAGCTGTTTTTT,CATSDPTGTGYTGELFF
13,TRBV29-1,NA,TRBJ1-2,many,TGCAGCGTTGGGGGTTCAGGGGACTATGGCTACACCTTC,CSVGGSGDYGYTF
16,TRBV6-6,TRBD1,TRBJ1-1,many,TGTGCCAGCAGTTACTCGACAGGGACAGAAAACACTGAAGCTTTCTTT,CASSYSTGTENTEAFF
13,TRBV24-1,TRBD1,TRBJ1-2,NA,TGTACCACCAGTGACAGGGGCTTCCATGGCTACACCTTC,CTTSDRGFHGYTF
17,TRBV20-1,TRBD2,TRBJ2-5,NA,TGCAGTGCTACCACCGGGACTAGCGGGAGAGAGCAAGAGACCCAGTACTTC,CSATTGTSGREQETQYF
17,TRBV27,TRBD1,TRBJ2-5,many,TGTGCCAGCAGTTTCCTCAAGACAGGGCCAATCCAAGAGACCCAGTACTTC,CASSFLKTGPIQETQYF
19,TRBV3-1,NA,TRBJ2-5,many,TGTGCCAGCAGCCAAAGCCTGGGAGGACAGGCCAGTCGGGGAGAGACCCAGTACTTC,CASSQSLGGQASRGETQYF
13,TRBV20-1,NA,TRBJ1-5,many,TGCAGTGCTAGGATCGACGGGAATCAGCCCCAGCATTTT,CSARIDGNQPQHF
15,TRBV13,TRBD1,TRBJ1-2,once,TGTGCCAGCAGCTTCCGCCGACAGGGCAACTATGGCTACACCTTC,CASSFRRQGNYGYTF
14,TRBV12-3/TRBV12-4,NA,TRBJ1-5,many,TGTGCCAGCAGTCGCAACAGTAACAATCAGCCCCAGCATTTT,CASSRNSNNQPQHF
15,TRBV6-1,TRBD2,TRBJ2-7,many,TGTGCCAGCAGTGAATACCTAGCGGTTACCTACGAGCAGTACTTC,CASSEYLAVTYEQYF
12,TRBV3-1,NA,TRBJ2-7,many,TGTGCCAGCAGCCAATACAGTTACGAGCAGTACTTC,CASSQYSYEQYF
18,TRBV11-2,NA,TRBJ2-7,many,TGTGCCAGCAGCTTAGGAGCAGGGTCAAGGGTTTCTTACTACGAGCAGTACTTC,CASSLGAGSRVSYYEQYF
17,TRBV11-1,TRBD2,TRBJ2-5,many,TGTGCCAGCAGCGTCGGACTAGCGGGAGTTCGGGGAGAGACCCAGTACTTC,CASSVGLAGVRGETQYF